This TCR beta chain was sequenced for a study of human T cells and chemical hapten exposure. As to time point: patch test 2, 6 weeks after DPC sensitization. Treatment noted: therapeutic diphenylcyclopropenone sensitization with weekly scalp DPC. CDR1 is SGHTA, CDR2 FQGNSA, per germline. The CDR3 has 15 amino acids. With 5 bases removed from V and 6 bases from J, the gap between germline ends came to 20 bases. One entry per CDR3 protein results from TCRdb running MiXCR on the RACE reads. The repertoire holds some 150,000 distinct CDR3 sequences, approximately 12% seen once, with about 1.4% in the top ten.

This TCR was recovered from a woman aged 45-65 years with alopecia areata. Some clones in this sample may be carry-over from other donors' samples. Sequences were derived from whole blood, sampled in connection with sensitization to the hapten diphenylcyclopropenone (DPC). The chain employs TRBV7-2 and TRBJ2-7; D possibly corresponds to TRBD1 (5 bases). Here the CDR3 reads CASSPQYGARGEQYF. The CDR3 nucleotides read TGTGCCAGCAGCCCCCAGTATGGGGCGAGAGGCGAGCAGTACTTC.